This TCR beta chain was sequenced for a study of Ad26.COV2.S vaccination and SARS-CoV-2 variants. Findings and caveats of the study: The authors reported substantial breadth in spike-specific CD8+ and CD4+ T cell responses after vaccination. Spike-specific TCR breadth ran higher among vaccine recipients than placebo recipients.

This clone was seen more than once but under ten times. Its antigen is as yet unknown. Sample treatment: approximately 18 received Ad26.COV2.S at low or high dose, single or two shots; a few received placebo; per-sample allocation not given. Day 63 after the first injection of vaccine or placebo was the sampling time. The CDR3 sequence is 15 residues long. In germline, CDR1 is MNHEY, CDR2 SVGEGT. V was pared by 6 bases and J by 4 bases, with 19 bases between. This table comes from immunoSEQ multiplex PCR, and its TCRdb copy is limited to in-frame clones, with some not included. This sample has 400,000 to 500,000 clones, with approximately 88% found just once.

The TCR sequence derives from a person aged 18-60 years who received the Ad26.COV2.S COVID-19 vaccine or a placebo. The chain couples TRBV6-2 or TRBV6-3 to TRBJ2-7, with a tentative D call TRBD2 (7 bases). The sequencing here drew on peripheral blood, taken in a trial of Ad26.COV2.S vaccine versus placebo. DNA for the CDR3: TGTGCCAGCAGCAAACGAGAGGGGGGGAGATACGAGCAGTACTTC. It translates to CASSKREGGRYEQYF.